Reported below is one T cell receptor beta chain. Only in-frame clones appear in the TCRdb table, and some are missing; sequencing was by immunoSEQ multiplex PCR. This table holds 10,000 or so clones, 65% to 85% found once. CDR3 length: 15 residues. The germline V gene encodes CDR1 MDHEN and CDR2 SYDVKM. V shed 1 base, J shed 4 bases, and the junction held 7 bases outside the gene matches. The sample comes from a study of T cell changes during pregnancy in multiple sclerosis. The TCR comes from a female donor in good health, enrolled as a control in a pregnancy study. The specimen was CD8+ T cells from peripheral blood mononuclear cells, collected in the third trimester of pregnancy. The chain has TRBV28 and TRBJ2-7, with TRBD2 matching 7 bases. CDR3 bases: TGTGCCAGCAGTTTATATCCAGCGGGGAGATACGAGCAGTACTTC. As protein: CASSLYPAGRYEQYF.